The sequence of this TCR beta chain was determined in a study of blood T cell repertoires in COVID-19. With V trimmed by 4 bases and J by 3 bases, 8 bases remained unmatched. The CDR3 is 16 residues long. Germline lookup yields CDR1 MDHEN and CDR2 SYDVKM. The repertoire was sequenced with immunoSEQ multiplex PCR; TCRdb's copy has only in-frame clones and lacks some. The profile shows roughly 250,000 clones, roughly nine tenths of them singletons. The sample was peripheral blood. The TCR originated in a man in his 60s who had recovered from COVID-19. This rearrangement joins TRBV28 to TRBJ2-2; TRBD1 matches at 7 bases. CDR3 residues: CASSSRTGAYTGELFF. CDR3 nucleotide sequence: TGTGCCAGCAGTTCACGAACAGGGGCCTACACCGGGGAGCTGTTTTTT.